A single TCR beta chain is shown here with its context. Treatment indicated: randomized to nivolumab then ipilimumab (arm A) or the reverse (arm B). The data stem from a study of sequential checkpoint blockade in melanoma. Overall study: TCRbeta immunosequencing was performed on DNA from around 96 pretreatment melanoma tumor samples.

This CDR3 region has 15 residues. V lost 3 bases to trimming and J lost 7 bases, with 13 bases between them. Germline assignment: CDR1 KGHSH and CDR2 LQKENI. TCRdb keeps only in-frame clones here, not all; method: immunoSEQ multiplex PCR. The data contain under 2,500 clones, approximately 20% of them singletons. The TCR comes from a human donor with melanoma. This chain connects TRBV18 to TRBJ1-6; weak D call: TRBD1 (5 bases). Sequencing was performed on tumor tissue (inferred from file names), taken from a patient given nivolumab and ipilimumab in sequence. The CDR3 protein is CASSPAGGWNSPLHF. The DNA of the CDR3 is TGTGCCAGCTCACCCGCTGGGGGATGGAATTCACCCCTCCACTTT.